The sequence of this T cell receptor (beta chain) was determined in a study of CXCR3-negative and CXCR3-positive naive CD8 T cells. Each TRB cDNA library was prepared by 5' RACE (with UMI labels). From its re-call of the 5' RACE reads, TCRdb lists each CDR3 protein once, without DNA. Across some 39,000 distinct CDR3 sequences, the top ten clones capture about 2% of the sample. The CDR3 sequence is 16 residues long. Per germline, CDR1 LGHNA and CDR2 YNFKEQ. Notes on this clonotype: As yet, its antigen is unknown.

Triplicate sorts, 320,000 or so cells apiece, were made for each CD8+ T cell subset. Study results and caveats: Diversity was high in both naive subsets and much lower in memory cells. The authors found comparable surface CD5 between naive subsets and inferred TCR strength from TRB CDR3 properties.

This rearrangement joins TRBV4-2 to TRBJ1-1; the D call of TRBD1 rests on TCRdb alone, since no DNA is present to check it. What was sequenced was naive CXCR3- CD8+ T cells from blood. Subset specified: CD45RO-CCR7+CD27+CD95- naive CD8+ T cells lacking CXCR3 (TNR3-). The sequence came from a human donor in good health. Some clones in this sample may be carry-over from other donors' samples. The CDR3: CASSQPPGQGNTEAFF.